This TCR beta chain is drawn from a study of T cell responses to AZD1222 COVID-19 vaccine. Here immunoSEQ multiplex PCR was the method, and the copy in TCRdb shows in-frame clones only, minus some. The table includes more than 120,000 clones, roughly nine tenths detected once. Worth noting for this clone: Its target is unknown.

CDR1 DFQATT and CDR2 SNEGSKA come from the germline V gene (reference sequence). This CDR3 spans 14 amino acids. Losses at the gene ends were 3 bases for V and 4 bases for J; bases not matched to a gene: 6. Study-wide points: Targeting of unmutated variant regions was reportedly seen in nearly half of spike-specific TCRs.

The source was peripheral blood, collected 28 days after the second AZD1222 dose. The chain couples TRBV20-1 to TRBJ2-7, with TRBD2 matching over 10 bases. The clonotype was recovered from an adult who received the AZD1222 COVID-19 vaccine. CDR3 region: CSASPSGGEYEQYF. CDR3 coding DNA: TGCAGTGCTAGTCCTAGCGGGGGTGAGTACGAGCAGTACTTC.